The clone carrying this TCR beta chain is a singleton in its sample. Authors' methods: Estimated nucleated cell counts came from reference gene primer amplification. Data came from immunoSEQ multiplex PCR; TCRdb stores just in-frame clones and leaves some out. The DNA gave D and trimming, while V, J and clone size come from that table. Of about 100,000 clones listed, around four fifths are singletons. This sample is part of a study of blood T cell repertoires in COVID-19. Background on the study: COVID-19 samples, acute and convalescent, were from the United States, Italy and Spain. PBMCs, B-cell-depleted T cells, or T cells provided the cDNA or gDNA that made up the material.

V was pared by 2 bases and J by 5 bases, with 8 bases of the junction left unmatched. The CDR3 runs to 15 residues. CDR1 is SGHRS and CDR2 is YFSETQ in the germline V gene. This TCR came from a man in his sixties or seventies with active or convalescent COVID-19. Input material: peripheral blood. V is TRBV5-1 and J is TRBJ2-5, with TRBD1 matching 8 bases. CDR3 loop: CASSFHGQGRETQYF. In DNA, the CDR3 is TGCGCCAGCAGCTTTCACGGACAGGGTCGTGAGACCCAGTACTTC.